The rows below give T cell receptor beta chains drawn from one sample of a study of blood T cell repertoires in COVID-19. Profiled with immunoSEQ multiplex PCR; TCRdb holds only in-frame clones, not every one. The repertoire holds about 400,000 clones, with around 92% as singletons. The specimen sequenced was PBMCs or T cells enriched from blood (not recorded which). The receptors were sampled from a woman in her 30s who had recovered from COVID-19. Each CDR3 is given with its conserved first and last residue. D genes are given only for firm matches. Clone size is stated in some rows and not others, as once, few, many or a class when expanded.

D gene,CDR3 length,J gene,V gene,clone size,CDR3 protein,CDR3 DNA
TRBD1,14,TRBJ1-6,TRBV28,-,CASSKGQGRSPLHF,TGTGCCAGCAGTAAGGGACAGGGACGGTCACCCCTCCACTTT
-,17,TRBJ2-6,TRBV27,-,CASSPRTRQTGANVLTF,TGTGCCAGCAGCCCAAGAACTCGTCAAACTGGGGCCAACGTCCTGACTTTC
-,13,TRBJ1-6,TRBV6-5,-,CASNDRSNSPLHF,TGTGCCAGCAACGACAGAAGTAATTCACCCCTCCACTTT
TRBD1,15,TRBJ1-2,TRBV4-1,-,CASSQRTGGNYGYTF,TGCGCCAGCAGCCAACGGACAGGGGGCAACTATGGCTACACCTTC
TRBD1,15,TRBJ2-7,TRBV7-2,-,CASSFGTGGSYEQYF,TGTGCCAGCAGCTTTGGGACAGGCGGCTCCTACGAGCAGTACTTC
-,13,TRBJ1-2,TRBV5-6,-,CASSWEVAGGYTF,TGTGCCAGCAGCTGGGAGGTTGCTGGGGGCTACACCTTC
TRBD1,15,TRBJ1-4,TRBV24-1,-,CATSDPTRGNEKLFF,TGTGCCACCAGTGATCCGACCAGGGGGAATGAAAAACTGTTTTTT
-,13,TRBJ2-2,TRBV7-2,-,CASSQGGPGELFF,TGTGCCAGCAGCCAGGGGGGTCCCGGGGAGCTGTTTTTT
-,14,TRBJ2-2,TRBV27,-,CASSIQSNTGELFF,TGTGCCAGCAGTATACAGTCGAACACCGGGGAGCTGTTTTTT
TRBD1,13,TRBJ1-5,TRBV3-1/TRBV3-2,-,CASSKQGARPQHF,TGTGCCAGCAGCAAGCAGGGGGCTCGGCCCCAGCATTTT
TRBD1,16,TRBJ2-1,TRBV24-1,-,CATSRAAGGIMNEQFF,TGTGCCACCTCCCGGGCGGCAGGGGGCATTATGAATGAGCAGTTCTTC
TRBD1,15,TRBJ1-2,TRBV4-3,-,CASSQGTGDSYGYTF,TGCGCCAGCAGCCAGGGGACAGGGGATTCTTATGGCTACACCTTC
TRBD2,18,TRBJ2-3,TRBV5-1,-,CASSWGLAGTTSTDTQYF,TGCGCCAGCAGCTGGGGACTAGCGGGAACAACTAGCACAGATACGCAGTATTTT
-,17,TRBJ2-1,TRBV10-3,-,CAISELPAGSSYNEQFF,TGTGCCATCAGTGAACTCCCCGCGGGAAGCTCCTACAATGAGCAGTTCTTC
TRBD2,14,TRBJ2-3,TRBV20-1,-,CSASQRELTDTQYF,TGCAGTGCTAGTCAGCGGGAACTCACAGATACGCAGTATTTT
-,17,TRBJ1-5,TRBV18,-,CASSPLSREVGNQPQHF,TGTGCCAGCTCACCTCTAAGTCGGGAGGTCGGCAATCAGCCCCAGCATTTT
-,13,TRBJ1-4,TRBV5-6,-,CASKDTSNEKLFF,TGTGCCAGCAAGGACACCTCTAATGAAAAACTGTTTTTT
-,12,TRBJ1-1,TRBV24-1,-,CATAAQGTEAFF,TGTGCCACCGCAGCTCAGGGTACTGAAGCTTTCTTT
-,13,TRBJ2-5,TRBV19,-,CASTVVDGKTQYF,TGTGCCAGTACCGTGGTCGACGGGAAGACCCAGTACTTC
-,17,TRBJ1-6,TRBV19,-,CASSPARRHGMGSPLHF,TGTGCCAGTAGCCCAGCAAGGCGGCACGGAATGGGTTCACCCCTCCACTTT
-,13,TRBJ2-7,TRBV21-1,once,CATKREKWYEQYF,TGTGCCACCAAGCGGGAGAAATGGTACGAGCAGTACTTC
TRBD1,16,TRBJ2-5,TRBV7-7,few,CASSLAGQGAGETQYF,TGTGCCAGCAGCTTAGCGGGACAGGGGGCCGGGGAGACCCAGTACTTC
-,15,TRBJ1-2,TRBV5-1,-,CASSEPGDLSSGYTF,TGCGCCAGCAGCGAACCAGGGGATTTGTCGAGCGGCTACACCTTC
-,14,TRBJ1-5,TRBV28,-,CAAQLRGFGQPQHF,TGTGCCGCCCAACTGCGGGGGTTTGGACAGCCCCAGCATTTT
-,10,TRBJ1-2,TRBV25-1,few,CATQEGGYTF,TGTGCCACCCAGGAGGGCGGCTACACCTTC
-,13,TRBJ1-5,TRBV7-3,-,CASSSGPPEPQHF,TGTGCCAGCAGCTCAGGGCCCCCCGAGCCCCAGCATTTT
-,14,TRBJ1-6,TRBV6-4,-,CASSDRGGVSPLHF,TGTGCCAGCAGTGACCGGGGGGGAGTCTCACCCCTCCACTTT
TRBD2,17,TRBJ2-2,TRBV18,-,CASSPRTSGGNTGELFF,TGTGCCAGCTCACCCCGAACTAGCGGGGGGAACACCGGGGAGCTGTTTTTT
TRBD2,19,TRBJ2-2,TRBV9,-,CASSVVAAGGPASTGELFF,TGTGCCAGCAGCGTAGTAGCGGCGGGGGGGCCGGCTAGCACCGGGGAGCTGTTTTTT
TRBD2,15,TRBJ2-1,TRBV11-2,-,CASSLERGIYNEQFF,TGTGCCAGCAGCTTAGAGCGGGGGATCTACAATGAGCAGTTCTTC
-,15,TRBJ1-1,TRBV12-5,once,CASGWGGSLNTEAFF,TGTGCTAGTGGGTGGGGGGGTTCCCTGAACACTGAAGCTTTCTTT
TRBD2,16,TRBJ2-3,TRBV7-8,few,CASSFRTSGRGDTQYF,TGTGCCAGCAGCTTCCGGACTAGCGGGAGAGGGGATACGCAGTATTTT
TRBD2,16,TRBJ2-3,TRBV5-1,-,CASTWTSGRRTDTQYF,TGCGCCAGCACTTGGACTAGCGGGAGGCGGACAGATACGCAGTATTTT
-,13,TRBJ2-3,TRBV3-1/TRBV3-2,-,CASSWPGADTQYF,TGTGCCAGCAGTTGGCCTGGAGCAGATACGCAGTATTTT
TRBD2,15,TRBJ2-1,TRBV5-1,-,CASSYSGNGYNEQFF,TGCGCCAGCAGCTATAGCGGGAATGGGTACAATGAGCAGTTCTTC
-,14,TRBJ2-7,TRBV20-1,-,CSASPLAGSYEQYF,TGCAGTGCTAGTCCCCTAGCCGGCTCCTACGAGCAGTACTTC
TRBD2,16,TRBJ2-5,TRBV28,-,CASSLIRLAGEETQYF,TGTGCCAGCAGCTTAATTCGACTAGCGGGAGAGGAGACCCAGTACTTC
TRBD2,15,TRBJ2-3,TRBV5-1,-,CASSFSGGIADTQYF,TGCGCCAGCAGCTTTAGCGGGGGTATCGCAGATACGCAGTATTTT
TRBD1,14,TRBJ1-1,TRBV4-2,-,CASSPRQGHPEAFF,TGTGCCAGCAGCCCGCGACAGGGGCATCCTGAAGCTTTCTTT
TRBD1,17,TRBJ1-3,TRBV2,-,CASRASGTESSGNTIYF,TGTGCCAGCAGGGCCTCCGGGACAGAAAGCTCTGGAAACACCATATATTTT
TRBD2,16,TRBJ2-1,TRBV2,-,CASSEGPAGGPNEQFF,TGTGCCAGCAGCGAAGGACCAGCGGGGGGGCCCAATGAGCAGTTCTTC
-,16,TRBJ1-2,TRBV9,-,CASSENRGAAGYGYTF,TGTGCCAGCAGCGAGAATCGCGGGGCAGCAGGGTATGGCTACACCTTC
-,15,TRBJ2-2,TRBV5-4,-,CASSAPGASTGELFF,TGTGCCAGCAGCGCCCCTGGGGCTTCCACCGGGGAGCTGTTTTTT
TRBD2,17,TRBJ2-2,TRBV6-2/TRBV6-3,-,CASSSLSGRARRGELFF,TGTGCCAGCAGTTCCCTTAGCGGGAGGGCCCGACGGGGGGAGCTGTTTTTT
TRBD1,17,TRBJ1-1,TRBV18,-,CASSPLLTGIVNTEAFF,TGTGCCAGCTCACCACTCTTGACAGGGATAGTGAACACTGAAGCTTTCTTT
TRBD1,17,TRBJ1-5,TRBV10-3,-,CATLPGTGNQRNQPQHF,TGTGCCACCCTTCCCGGGACAGGGAACCAACGCAATCAGCCCCAGCATTTT
TRBD2,13,TRBJ2-7,TRBV12-3/TRBV12-4,once,CASSLGSGRWVYF,TGTGCCAGCAGTTTGGGTAGCGGGAGATGGGTGTACTTC
TRBD2,16,TRBJ2-3,TRBV4-3,-,CASSLRDSGGTDTQYF,TGCGCCAGCAGCCTCCGCGATAGCGGGGGCACAGATACGCAGTATTTT
-,15,TRBJ1-6,TRBV5-4,-,CASSLKGPVGSPLHF,TGTGCCAGCAGCTTGAAGGGGCCAGTGGGTTCACCCCTCCACTTT
TRBD1,13,TRBJ1-1,TRBV29-1,-,CSVAGQVNTEAFF,TGCAGCGTTGCGGGACAGGTGAACACTGAAGCTTTCTTT